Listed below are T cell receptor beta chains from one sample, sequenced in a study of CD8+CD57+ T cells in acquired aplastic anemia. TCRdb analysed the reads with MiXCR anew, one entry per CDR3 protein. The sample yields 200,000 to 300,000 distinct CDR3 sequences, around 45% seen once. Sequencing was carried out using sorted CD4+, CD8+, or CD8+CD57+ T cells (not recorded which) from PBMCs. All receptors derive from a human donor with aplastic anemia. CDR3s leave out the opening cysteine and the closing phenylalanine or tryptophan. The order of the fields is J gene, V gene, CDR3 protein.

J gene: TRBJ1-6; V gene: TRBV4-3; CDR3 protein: ASSAAGVSNSPLH
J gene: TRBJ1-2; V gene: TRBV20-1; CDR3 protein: SARWTGADYGYT
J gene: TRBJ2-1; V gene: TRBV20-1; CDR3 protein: SARSIDGHNEQF
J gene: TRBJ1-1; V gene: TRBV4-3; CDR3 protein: ASSLWGQGTDTEAF
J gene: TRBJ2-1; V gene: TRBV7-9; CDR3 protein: ASSFGQGGYNEQF
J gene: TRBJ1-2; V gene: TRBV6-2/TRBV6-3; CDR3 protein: ASSYEGGGYGYT
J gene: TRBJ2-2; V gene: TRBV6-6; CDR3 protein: ASSYNSGRYTGELF
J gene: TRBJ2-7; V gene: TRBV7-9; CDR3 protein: ASSKGHLSSTYEQY
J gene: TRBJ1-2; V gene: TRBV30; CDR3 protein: AWSEGHSIYGYT
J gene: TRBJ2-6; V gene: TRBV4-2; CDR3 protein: ASSQGDRDTGANVLT
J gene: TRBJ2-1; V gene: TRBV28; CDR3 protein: ASSFRTSGRYEQF
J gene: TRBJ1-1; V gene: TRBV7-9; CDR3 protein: ASSVNIRDTEAF
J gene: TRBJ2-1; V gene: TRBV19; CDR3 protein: ASSLPGTGLGNEQF
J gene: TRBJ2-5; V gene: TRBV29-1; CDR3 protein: SVVSGTYQETQY
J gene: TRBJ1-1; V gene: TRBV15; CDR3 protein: ATSRDRGRGNTEAF
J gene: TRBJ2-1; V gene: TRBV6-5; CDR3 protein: ASGRGGAFDEQF
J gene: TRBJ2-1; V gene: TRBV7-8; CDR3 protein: ASSFNDEQF
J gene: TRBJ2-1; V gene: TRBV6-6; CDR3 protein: ASSYSLGGAYNEQF
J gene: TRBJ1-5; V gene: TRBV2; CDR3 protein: ASSTSGPGPQH
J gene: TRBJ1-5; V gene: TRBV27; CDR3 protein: ASSLIRTGWGSQPQH
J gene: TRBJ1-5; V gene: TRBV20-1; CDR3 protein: SARDIGTGDLQPQH
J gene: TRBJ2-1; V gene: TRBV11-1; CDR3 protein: ASSPGLGGYEQF
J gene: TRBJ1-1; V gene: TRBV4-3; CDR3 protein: ASSQEFKGQLNTEAF
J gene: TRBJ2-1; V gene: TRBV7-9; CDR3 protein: ASSHRAGDNEQF
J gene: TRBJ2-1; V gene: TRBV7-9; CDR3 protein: ASSLDTGYNEQF
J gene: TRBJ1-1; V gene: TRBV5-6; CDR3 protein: ASSLSLKNRVGLNLGTEAF
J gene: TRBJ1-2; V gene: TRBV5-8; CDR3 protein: ASSSIGTGGF
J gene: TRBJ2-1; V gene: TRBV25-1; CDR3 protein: ASSGGGRGNEQF
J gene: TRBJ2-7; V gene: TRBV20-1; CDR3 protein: SARDPSTSGTQY
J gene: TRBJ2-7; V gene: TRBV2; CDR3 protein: ASRGTSGRGIYEQY
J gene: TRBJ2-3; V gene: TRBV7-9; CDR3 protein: ASSLAPTSGENTDTQY
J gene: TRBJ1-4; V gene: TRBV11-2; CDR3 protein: ASSLAGPGEKLF
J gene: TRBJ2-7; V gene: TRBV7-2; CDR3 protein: ASSFQAYRDEQY
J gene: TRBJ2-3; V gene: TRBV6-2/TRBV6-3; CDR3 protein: ASSRLEKDTQY
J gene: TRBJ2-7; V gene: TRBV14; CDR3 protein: ASRDNTVVPYEQY
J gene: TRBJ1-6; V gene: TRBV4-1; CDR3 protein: ASSQEQEMSSYNSPLH
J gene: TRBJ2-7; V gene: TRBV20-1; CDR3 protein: SAIRSSSYEQY
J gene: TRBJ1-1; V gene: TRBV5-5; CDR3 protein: ASSITWTEAF
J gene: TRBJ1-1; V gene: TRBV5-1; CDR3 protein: ASSSGDQNTEAF
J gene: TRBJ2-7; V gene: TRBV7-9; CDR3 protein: ASILEGTGVEQY
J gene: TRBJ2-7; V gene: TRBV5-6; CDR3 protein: ASSLGAVFYEQY
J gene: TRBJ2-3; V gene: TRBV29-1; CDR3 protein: SVVQEGITDTQY
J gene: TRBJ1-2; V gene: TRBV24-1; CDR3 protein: ATSDPSVRMIRGYT
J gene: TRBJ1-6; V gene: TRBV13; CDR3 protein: ASRSAISGNSPLH
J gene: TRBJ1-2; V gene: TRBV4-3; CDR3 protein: ASSQDGTAVNYGYT
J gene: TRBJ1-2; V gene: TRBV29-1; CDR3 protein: SVERGGSYGYT